The source of this T cell receptor (beta chain) is a study of control samples from healthy donors and cancer patients. Only in-frame clones appear in the TCRdb table, and some are missing; sequencing was by immunoSEQ multiplex PCR. This sample has over 200,000 clones; about four fifths occur once, and the top ten carry more than 10%. Germline lookup yields CDR1 SNHLY and CDR2 FYNNEI. J lost 4 bases, V lost 3 bases, and 7 bases had no gene match. The CDR3 length is 16 residues. The rearrangement links TRBV2 to TRBJ1-5, with 9 bases identical to TRBD1. The sample consisted of PBMCs. This receptor was obtained from a woman aged 60-75 years with lung cancer. Written as DNA, the CDR3 is TGTGCCAGCAGTGATCGGGGACAGGGCGTGAATCAGCCCCAGCATTTT. It is translated as CASSDRGQGVNQPQHF.